Sequencing of this T cell receptor beta chain was carried out in a study of beta chain features in type 1 diabetes. Notes on the study in general: Across patients, naive, central memory and Treg TCRB repertoires exhibited apparently greater similarity than was observed across healthy donors. Researchers report that Type 1 diabetes patients had moderately but significantly shorter TCRB CDR3s across all four CD4+ subsets. PCR might show a preference for shorter templates, equally across patients and controls.

Investigators reverse transcribed all isolated RNA, so they sequenced expressed TCRB transcripts. Profiled with immunoSEQ multiplex PCR; TCRdb holds only in-frame clones, not every one. The sample includes 300,000 to 450,000 clones, roughly a fifth of them seen just once. To note about this clone: Its antigen is undetermined.

Germline V lookup: CDR1 SGHVS, CDR2 FNYEAQ. V lost 2 bases, J lost 1 base, and 12 bases lay in between. The length of the CDR3 is 15 residues. On average, the one heparinised blood draw given by each donor was 90 to 150 mL. The chain joins TRBV7-6 to TRBJ2-7; TRBD2 is a possible D gene (5 bases). Sequencing was performed on naive CD4+ T cells from blood. This TCR was recovered from a woman younger than 35 in good health. The CDR3 bases are TGTGCCAGCAGCTTAATGCGCGGGCGATCCTACGAGCAGTACTTC. Its translation: CASSLMRGRSYEQYF.